A single sample gave rise to the 3 T cell receptor beta chains below, sequenced in a study of cytomegalovirus exposure and HLA in healthy donors. TCRdb keeps only in-frame clones here, not all; method: immunoSEQ multiplex PCR. Of approximately 160,000 clones listed, 85% to 90% are singletons. Input material: PBMCs. The receptors derive from a woman between 18 and 30 years old in good health and CMV-seropositive.

DNA for the CDR3: TGTGCCAGCAGCCAGCTAGCGGGAAGGAACGAGCAGTACTTC. Its translation: CASSQLAGRNEQYF. This chain connects TRBV7-9 to TRBJ2-7; 9 positions match TRBD2. The CDR3 contains 14 residues. V trimming: 5 bases; J trimming: 5 bases; junction bases outside the gene matches: 7. Germline lookup yields CDR1 SEHNR and CDR2 FQNEAQ (reference sequence).

The chain uses TRBV6-5 and TRBJ2-3; tentatively, D is TRBD1 (5 bases). The ends were cut back, 2 bases at V and 0 bases at J, with 9 bases in the middle. The CDR3 spans 15 residues. The germline V gene has CDR1 MNHEY and CDR2 SVGAGI. Here the CDR3 reads CASSYTGGSTDTQYF. CDR3 sequence (DNA): TGTGCCAGCAGTTACACAGGCGGAAGCACAGATACGCAGTATTTT.

The rearrangement joins TRBV2 to TRBJ2-7; possible D gene TRBD2, 6 bases. With 6 bases removed from V and 4 bases from J, the gap between germline ends came to 13 bases. CDR1 and CDR2 (germline): SNHLY, FYNNEI. The CDR3 has 13 residues. CDR3: CASSGVGGYEQYF. The CDR3 DNA follows: TGTGCCAGCAGCGGAGTGGGGGGATACGAGCAGTACTTC. Full variable domain (rest looked up from reference TRBV2 and TRBJ2-7): EPEVTQTPSHQVTQMGQEVILRCVPISNHLYFYWYRQILGQKVEFLVSFYNNEISEKSEIFDDQFSVERPDGSNFTLKIRSTKLEDSAMYFCASSGVGGYEQYFGPGTRLTVT.